The text below deals with one TCR beta chain. Trimming took 5 bases from V and 4 from J; bases not matched to a gene: 2. Germline CDR1 reads KGHDR; CDR2 reads SFDVKD. The CDR3 runs to 13 residues. These data come from a study of blood T cell repertoires in COVID-19. The overall study: The origin of the acute and convalescent COVID-19 samples was the United States, Italy and Spain.

Participants were aged roughly 18 to 89 years, lived in roughly 23 US areas, and enrolled virtually. Original methodology: Amplification from reference gene primers served as the basis for estimated nucleated cell counts. Clones were sequenced by immunoSEQ multiplex PCR, and TCRdb holds only the in-frame ones, with some missing. V and J calls and clone size follow that table, whereas D and trimming were derived from the DNA. Of about 86,000 clones detected, around 88% appear once; the ten largest clones hold 1% to 1.5%. V and J are TRBV24-1 and TRBJ2-3; 7 nucleotides align to TRBD2. This sequence originates from a woman aged 50 to 65 with acute COVID-19. The source material was PBMCs or T cells enriched from blood (not recorded which). Written as DNA, the CDR3 is TGTGCCACCAGTGTGGGGGGGGCAGATACGCAGTATTTT. This encodes CATSVGGADTQYF.